The present T cell receptor (beta chain) was sequenced within a study of blood T cell repertoires in COVID-19. Study details: Whether acute or convalescent, the COVID-19 samples came from the United States, Italy and Spain. In each case, the material was cDNA or gDNA derived from T cells, B-cell-depleted T cells, or PBMCs.

This clone was recorded only once. The CDR3 is made up of 16 amino acids. V gave up 5 bases and J gave up 0 bases, with 16 bases separating them. CDR1 is SGHAT, CDR2 FQNNGV, per germline. In the authors' methods: The assay estimated nucleated cells by amplifying reference gene primers. Clones were sequenced by immunoSEQ multiplex PCR, and TCRdb holds only the in-frame ones, with some missing. The V and J calls and clone size were taken over from that table, and D and trimming were inferred from the DNA. The sample has about 380,000 clones, more than 75% seen once. The sequence came from a human donor with acute or convalescent COVID-19. The donor label of this sample is uncertain. The sample comprised peripheral blood. The V gene is TRBV11-2, the J gene TRBJ1-2, with D unclear. The CDR3: CASSPSGGRPNYGYTF. The DNA for the CDR3 is TGTGCCAGCAGCCCATCGGGAGGCAGACCTAACTATGGCTACACCTTC.